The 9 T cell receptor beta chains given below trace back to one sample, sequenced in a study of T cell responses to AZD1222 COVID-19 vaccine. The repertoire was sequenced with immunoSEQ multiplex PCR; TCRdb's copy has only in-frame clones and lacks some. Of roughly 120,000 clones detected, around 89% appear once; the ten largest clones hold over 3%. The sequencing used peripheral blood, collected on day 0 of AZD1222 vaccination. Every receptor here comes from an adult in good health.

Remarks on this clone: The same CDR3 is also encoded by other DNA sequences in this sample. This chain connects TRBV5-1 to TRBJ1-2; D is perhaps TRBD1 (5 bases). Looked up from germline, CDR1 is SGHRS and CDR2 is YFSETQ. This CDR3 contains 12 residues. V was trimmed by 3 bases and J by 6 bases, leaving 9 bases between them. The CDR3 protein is CASSSGGHGYTF. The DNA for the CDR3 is TGCGCCAGCAGCTCTGGGGGTCATGGCTACACCTTC.

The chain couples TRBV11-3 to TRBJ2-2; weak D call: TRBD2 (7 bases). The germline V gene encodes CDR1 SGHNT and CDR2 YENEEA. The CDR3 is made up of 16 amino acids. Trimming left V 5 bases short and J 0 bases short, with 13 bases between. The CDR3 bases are TGTGCCAGCAGCCTCCGAGGGGGGGCGAACACCGGGGAGCTGTTTTTT. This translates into CASSLRGGANTGELFF.

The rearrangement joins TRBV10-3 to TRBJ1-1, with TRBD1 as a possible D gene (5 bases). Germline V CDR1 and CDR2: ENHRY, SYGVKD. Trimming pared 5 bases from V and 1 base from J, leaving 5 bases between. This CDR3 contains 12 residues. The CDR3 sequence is CAISTGNTEAFF. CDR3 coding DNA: TGTGCCATCAGTACAGGGAACACTGAAGCTTTCTTT.

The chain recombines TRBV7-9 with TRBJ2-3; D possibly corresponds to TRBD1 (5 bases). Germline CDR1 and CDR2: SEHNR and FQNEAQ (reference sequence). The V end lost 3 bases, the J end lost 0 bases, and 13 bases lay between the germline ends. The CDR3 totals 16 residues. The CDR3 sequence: CASSLGRALSTDTQYF. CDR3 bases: TGTGCCAGCAGCTTGGGCAGGGCGTTGAGCACAGATACGCAGTATTTT.

In DNA form, the CDR3 reads TGTGCCAGCAGCAACTATCGCGACAGGGCGAACACTGAAGCTTTCTTT. Encoded protein: CASSNYRDRANTEAFF. This sequence joins TRBV6-2 or TRBV6-3 and TRBJ1-1; TRBD1 agrees at 7 bases. This CDR3 contains 16 residues. Per the germline V gene, CDR1 is MNHEY and CDR2 is SVGEGT. V lost 6 bases and J lost 1; bases outside the gene matches: 11.

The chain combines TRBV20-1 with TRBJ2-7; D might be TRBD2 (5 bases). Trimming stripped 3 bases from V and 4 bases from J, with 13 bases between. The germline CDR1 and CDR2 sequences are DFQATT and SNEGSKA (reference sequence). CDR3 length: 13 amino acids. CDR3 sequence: CSASSRGRYEQYF. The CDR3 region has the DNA TGCAGTGCTAGTAGCAGAGGGCGATACGAGCAGTACTTC.

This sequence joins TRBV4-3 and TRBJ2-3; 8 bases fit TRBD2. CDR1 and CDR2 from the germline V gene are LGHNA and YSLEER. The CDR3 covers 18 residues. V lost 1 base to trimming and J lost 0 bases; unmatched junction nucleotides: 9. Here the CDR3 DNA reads TGCGCCAGCAGCCAAGGATTAGCGGGGTCGCCCAGCACAGATACGCAGTATTTT. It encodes CASSQGLAGSPSTDTQYF.

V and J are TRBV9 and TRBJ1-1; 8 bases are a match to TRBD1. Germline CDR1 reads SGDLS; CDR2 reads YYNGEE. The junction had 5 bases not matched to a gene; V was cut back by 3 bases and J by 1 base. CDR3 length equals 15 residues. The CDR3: CASSAWTGRNTEAFF. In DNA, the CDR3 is TGTGCCAGCAGCGCTTGGACAGGGAGGAACACTGAAGCTTTCTTT.

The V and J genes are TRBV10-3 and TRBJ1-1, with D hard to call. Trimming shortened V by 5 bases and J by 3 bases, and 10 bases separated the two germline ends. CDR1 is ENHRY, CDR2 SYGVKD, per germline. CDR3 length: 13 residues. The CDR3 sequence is CAISLREDTEAFF. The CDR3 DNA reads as TGTGCCATCAGTCTCCGGGAGGACACTGAAGCTTTCTTT.